Below, 20 T cell receptor beta chains from the same sample are listed, as sequenced in a study of OX40 agonist ivuxolimab in advanced cancers. Profiling relied on immunoSEQ multiplex PCR, and the TCRdb table lists in-frame clones only, not all of them. The table lists about 58,000 clones, 88% of them singletons. The input for sequencing was CD4+ or CD8+ T cells sorted from blood, taken in a trial of the OX40 agonist ivuxolimab. The receptors come from an adult with an advanced solid tumor such as melanoma, head and neck, liver or kidney cancer.

V and J are TRBV6-1 and TRBJ1-2; TRBD1 aligns across 7 bases. J gave up 4 bases and V 7 bases, and 9 bases lay outside the gene matches. CDR3 size: 14 residues. CDR1 is MNHNS and CDR2 is SASEGT in the germline V gene. In nucleotides, the CDR3 is TGTGCCAGCATAGCGGCAGGGGGAGGCTATGGCTACACCTTC. Protein sequence: CASIAAGGGYGYTF.

CDR3 residues: CASGVNRERADTQYF. The CDR3 DNA is TGTGCCAGCGGGGTAAACAGGGAACGAGCAGATACGCAGTATTTT. This rearrangement joins TRBV27 to TRBJ2-3; D is possibly TRBD1 (6 bases). Between the trimmed V and J ends, which lost 8 bases and 4 bases, there was a span of 19 bases. The CDR3 contains 15 residues. The germline V gene has CDR1 MNHEY and CDR2 SMNVEV (reference sequence).

V gene TRBV7-2 combines with J gene TRBJ2-3, with a tentative D call TRBD2 (5 bases). The V and J ends lost 2 bases and 1 base respectively, with 10 bases between them. This CDR3 contains 15 residues. The germline V gene has CDR1 SGHTA and CDR2 FQGNSA. The CDR3 coding sequence is TGTGCCAGCAGCTTATATGCGGGCCGCACAGATACGCAGTATTTT. Residues: CASSLYAGRTDTQYF.

The V call is TRBV30, the J call TRBJ2-7; the match to TRBD2 covers 11 bases. Germline V gives CDR1 GTSNPN, CDR2 SVGIG (reference sequence). The junction had 9 bases not matched to a gene; V was cut back by 2 bases and J by 3 bases. This CDR3 has 16 amino acids. The CDR3 loop reads CAWSKTSGNLGYEQYF. The CDR3 DNA reads as TGTGCCTGGAGTAAGACTAGCGGGAACCTGGGCTACGAGCAGTACTTC.

V usage is TRBV2 and J usage is TRBJ2-1; D is undetermined. Germline CDR1 SNHLY, CDR2 FYNNEI. The CDR3 extends over 11 amino acids. The V gene lost 6 bases and the J gene lost 8 bases, with 8 bases spanning the gap. The CDR3 here is CASSFWDEQFF. DNA for the CDR3: TGTGCCAGCAGCTTTTGGGATGAGCAGTTCTTC.

The chain joins TRBV2 to TRBJ2-7; TRBD1 is a possible D gene (6 bases). The V gene lost 6 bases and the J gene lost 4 bases, with 10 bases spanning the gap. There are 12 residues in the CDR3. CDR1 is SNHLY, CDR2 FYNNEI, per germline. This CDR3 is CASRRQVYEQYF. DNA for the CDR3: TGTGCCAGCAGACGACAGGTTTACGAGCAGTACTTC.

This sequence joins TRBV7-9 and TRBJ1-6; D is unclear. V was pared by 2 bases and J by 5 bases, with 7 bases between. Germline V gene sequence: CDR1 SEHNR, CDR2 FQNEAQ (reference sequence). The CDR3 sequence is 14 residues long. This CDR3 is CASSLWGDNSPLHF. The CDR3 DNA is TGTGCCAGCAGCTTATGGGGAGATAATTCACCCCTCCACTTT. The full variable domain, its missing parts supplied by reference TRBV7-9 and TRBJ1-6, is DTGVSQNPRHKITKRGQNVTFRCDPISEHNRLYWYRQTLGQGPEFLTYFQNEAQLEKSRLLSDRFSAERPKGSFSTLEIQRTEQGDSAMYLCASSLWGDNSPLHFGNGTRLTVT.

This rearrangement joins TRBV7-9 to TRBJ1-4; 7 positions agree with TRBD1. This CDR3 spans 15 amino acids. The V and J ends lost 5 bases and 7 bases, in that order; junction bases with no gene match: 10. CDR1 SEHNR and CDR2 FQNEAQ come from the germline V gene (reference sequence). Here the CDR3 DNA reads TGTGCCAGCAGCCAAGCGGACAGGCCGGGTGAAAAACTGTTTTTT. Translating it yields CASSQADRPGEKLFF.

V is TRBV28 and J is TRBJ2-7; no definite D call. V lost 6 bases, J lost 1 base, and 16 bases lay in between. Per germline, CDR1 MDHEN and CDR2 SYDVKM. The CDR3 sequence is 15 residues long. CDR3 DNA sequence: TGTGCCAGCAGACCCGGCGCTACCCGATCCTACGAGCAGTACTTC. Amino acids: CASRPGATRSYEQYF.

This clone came up once. The J gene is TRBJ2-4, the V gene TRBV5-1; possibly TRBD2 for D (5 bases). CDR3 length: 15 amino acids. Germline V gene lookup returns CDR1 SGHRS and CDR2 YFSETQ. V lost 4 bases, J lost 5 bases, and 16 bases lay in between. The CDR3 nucleotides are TGCGCCAGCAGCCTTAATGGACTTGCCCAAAACATTCAGTACTTC. It specifies CASSLNGLAQNIQYF.

This clone was seen once. The CDR3 sequence: CASSTAGVDGHEQFF. The CDR3 nucleotides read TGTGCCAGCTCAACCGCGGGAGTTGATGGCCATGAGCAGTTCTTC. The chain combines TRBV18 with TRBJ2-1, with 7 positions matching TRBD2. The CDR3 has 15 amino acids. With V trimmed by 5 bases and J by 8 bases, 12 bases remained unmatched. Germline V lookup: CDR1 KGHSH, CDR2 LQKENI.

In its sample, this clone was seen once. The chain is built from TRBV19 and TRBJ2-7, with a possible D match to TRBD1 (5 bases). Deletions cut 2 bases from V and 5 bases from J, with 16 bases between. This CDR3 has 15 amino acids. Germline assignment: CDR1 LNHDA and CDR2 SQIVND (reference sequence). Here the CDR3 reads CASSITWQGKDEQYF. The CDR3 DNA reads TGTGCCAGTAGTATAACGTGGCAGGGTAAAGACGAGCAGTACTTC.

The sample holds one count of this clone. The gene calls are TRBV7-9 and TRBJ2-4, with TRBD1 identical over 7 bases. CDR1 is SEHNR, CDR2 FQNEAQ, per germline (reference sequence). V lost 1 base to trimming and J lost 13 bases; unmatched junction nucleotides: 4. This CDR3 spans 12 amino acids. CDR3 coding DNA: TGTGCCAGCAGCTTAGTCGACAGGGCACAGTACTTC. This translates into CASSLVDRAQYF.

V gene TRBV5-4 combines with J gene TRBJ2-3; D may correspond to TRBD1 or TRBD2 (5 bases each). V lost 2 bases and J lost 3, with 13 bases in between. CDR3 length: 15 residues. Germline CDR1 and CDR2: SGHNT and YYREEE (reference sequence). The CDR3 sequence: CASSFRLGETDTQYF. CDR3 in DNA: TGTGCCAGCAGCTTCAGACTGGGGGAGACAGATACGCAGTATTTT.

This chain connects TRBV5-1 to TRBJ2-1, with D possibly TRBD1 on 6 matching bases. The CDR3 length is 14 residues. V dropped 2 bases and J dropped 8 bases, with 14 bases sitting between them. The germline V gene encodes CDR1 SGHRS and CDR2 YFSETQ. The CDR3 DNA sequence: TGCGCCAGCAGCTTACAGGGAGTAGGGGATGAGCAGTTCTTC. Translated, it gives CASSLQGVGDEQFF.

The rearrangement uses TRBV5-6 and TRBJ1-2; TRBD1 matches 9 bases. With V trimmed by 4 bases and J by 7 bases, 11 bases remained unmatched. The CDR3 loop spans 15 amino acids. Germline V gives CDR1 SGHDT, CDR2 YYEEEE. The CDR3 coding sequence is TGTGCCAGCAGCGTAGGACAGGGGAGTTTGCGTGGCTACACCTTC. This sequence encodes CASSVGQGSLRGYTF.

The V and J genes are TRBV11-2 and TRBJ2-1, with a tentative D call TRBD1 (6 bases). CDR1 is SGHAT, CDR2 FQNNGV, per germline. The CDR3 length is 15 residues. V lost 3 bases, J lost 0 bases, and 9 bases lay in between. The CDR3, as DNA: TGTGCCAGCAGCTTGGGACACAGCTCCTACAATGAGCAGTTCTTC. Translating gives CASSLGHSSYNEQFF.

The chain uses TRBV7-2 and TRBJ1-5; the D is unclear. V was cut by 5 bases and J by 5 bases, with 13 bases left in between. The CDR3 spans 14 residues. The V gene's germline CDR1 is SGHTA and CDR2 FQGNSA. The DNA of the CDR3 is TGTGCCAGCAGCCCCTTTGGGAACGATCAGCCCCAGCATTTT. Translation: CASSPFGNDQPQHF. The full variable domain, in which reference TRBV7-2 and TRBJ1-5 provide the parts outside the CDR3, is GAGVSQSPSNKVTEKGKDVELRCDPISGHTALYWYRQSLGQGLEFLIYFQGNSAPDKSGLPSDRFSAERTGGSVSTLTIQRTQQEDSAVYLCASSPFGNDQPQHFGDGTRLSIL.

The chain employs TRBV11-2 and TRBJ2-5; no reliable D call. TRBJ2-7 matches the DNA end more closely, so the J call is doubtful. The CDR3 has 14 residues. The germline V gene encodes CDR1 SGHAT and CDR2 FQNNGV. CDR3 DNA sequence: TGTGCCAGCAGCTTCCAACCCGGACCCTACGAGCAGTACTTC. Amino acids: CASSFQPGPYEQYF.

This chain joins TRBV27 and TRBJ1-2; no clear D. Deletions cut 4 bases from V and 4 bases from J, with 10 bases between. CDR1 is MNHEY and CDR2 is SMNVEV in the germline V gene (reference sequence). The CDR3 runs to 13 residues. CDR3 DNA: TGTGCCAGCAGTTGGAGGTGGGGCTATGGCTACACCTTC. Residues: CASSWRWGYGYTF.